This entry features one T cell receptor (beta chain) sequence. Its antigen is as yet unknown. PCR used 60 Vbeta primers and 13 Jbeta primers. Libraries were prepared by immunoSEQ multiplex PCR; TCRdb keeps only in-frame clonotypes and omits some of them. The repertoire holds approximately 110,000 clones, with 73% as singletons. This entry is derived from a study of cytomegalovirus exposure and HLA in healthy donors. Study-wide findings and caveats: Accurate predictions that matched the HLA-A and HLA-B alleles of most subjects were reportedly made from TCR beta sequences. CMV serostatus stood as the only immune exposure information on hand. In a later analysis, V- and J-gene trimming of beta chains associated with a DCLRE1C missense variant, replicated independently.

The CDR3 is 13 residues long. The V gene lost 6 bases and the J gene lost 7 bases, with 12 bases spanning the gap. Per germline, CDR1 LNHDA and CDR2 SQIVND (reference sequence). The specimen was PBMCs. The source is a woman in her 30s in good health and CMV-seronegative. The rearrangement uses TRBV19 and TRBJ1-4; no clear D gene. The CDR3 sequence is CASSPWEGEKLFF. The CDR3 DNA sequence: TGTGCCAGTAGCCCATGGGAGGGTGAAAAACTGTTTTTT.